This T cell receptor beta chain was sequenced for a study of radiotherapy plus CTLA-4 blockade in lung cancer. Study at large: Disease control was achieved by approximately 32% of patients, and objective responses by about 19%.

Note on this clone: The antigen remains unidentified.

Patients had chemo-refractory metastatic non-small-cell lung cancer and received focal radiation plus CTLA-4 blockade that used ipilimumab. Libraries were prepared by immunoSEQ multiplex PCR; TCRdb keeps only in-frame clonotypes and omits some of them. The sample has about 120,000 clones, 70% to 85% seen once. The germline gives CDR1 SGHRS, CDR2 YFSETQ. Deletions cut 3 bases from V and 3 bases from J, with 10 bases between. The CDR3 totals 14 residues. Study-wide results and caveats: Blood saw expansion of tumor-derived TCR clones after radiotherapy plus ipilimumab.

This material consisted of peripheral blood, taken from a patient treated with radiotherapy plus ipilimumab. The chain carries TRBV5-1 and TRBJ2-1; tentative D call: TRBD1 (5 bases). This TCR was recovered from a human donor with non-small cell lung cancer that progressed on radiotherapy plus ipilimumab. Some clones in this sample may be carry-over from other donors' samples. The chain's CDR3 is CASSYEDSYNEQFF. The CDR3 DNA follows: TGCGCCAGCAGCTATGAAGACAGCTACAATGAGCAGTTCTTC.